The rows below give T cell receptor beta chains drawn from one sample of a study of chemoradiotherapy in HPV16-positive cancers. The table came from immunoSEQ multiplex PCR; TCRdb's copy has only in-frame clones and leaves some out. The sample has about 53,000 clones, roughly 90% seen once. This material consisted of blood, taken from a patient who underwent chemoradiotherapy. The origin of the receptors is a human donor with HPV-associated anogenital cancer. Each CDR3 is given with its conserved first and last residue. A D gene is named only where the DNA matches it firmly. The size of a clone is reported for some rows only, either as once, few or many, or as a class for expanded clones.

CDR3 protein | CDR3 DNA | J gene | clone size | CDR3 length | D gene | V gene
CASSARTGDSPLHF | TGTGCCAGCAGCGCCAGGACAGGGGACTCACCCCTCCACTTT | TRBJ1-6 | NA | 14 | TRBD1 | TRBV7-9
CASSFDGQVPQHF | TGCGCCAGCAGCTTTGACGGACAGGTGCCCCAGCATTTT | TRBJ1-5 | NA | 13 | TRBD1 | TRBV5-1
CASNNLQGDEQYF | TGTGCCAGCAATAATCTACAGGGTGACGAGCAGTACTTC | TRBJ2-7 | NA | 13 | NA | TRBV7-6
CASSSGQGAYGYTF | TGTGCCAGCAGCTCCGGACAGGGGGCCTATGGCTACACCTTC | TRBJ1-2 | NA | 14 | TRBD1 | TRBV5-4
CASNEDLMGELFF | TGTGCCAGCAACGAGGATTTAATGGGGGAGCTGTTTTTT | TRBJ2-2 | NA | 13 | NA | TRBV6-1
CASSPGLPNEKLFF | TGTGCCAGCAGCCCAGGGCTTCCTAATGAAAAACTGTTTTTT | TRBJ1-4 | few | 14 | NA | TRBV5-4
CSVGYGLGSTDTQYF | TGCAGCGTTGGATACGGTTTAGGGAGCACAGATACGCAGTATTTT | TRBJ2-3 | once | 15 | NA | TRBV29-1
CASSQDISGHNEQFF | TGCGCCAGCAGCCAAGATATTAGCGGGCACAATGAGCAGTTCTTC | TRBJ2-1 | NA | 15 | TRBD2 | TRBV4-1
CASSDMRQGGGSPLHF | TGTGCCAGCAGCGATATGCGACAGGGGGGAGGTTCACCCCTCCACTTT | TRBJ1-6 | NA | 16 | TRBD1 | TRBV7-2
CSVDRRPANYGYTF | TGCAGCGTTGATCGGCGACCAGCTAACTATGGCTACACCTTC | TRBJ1-2 | few | 14 | NA | TRBV29-1
CASSLRQGASGELFF | TGTGCCAGCAGCTTAAGGCAGGGGGCATCGGGGGAGCTGTTTTTT | TRBJ2-2 | NA | 15 | TRBD1 | TRBV7-9
CASSAGVEDTQYF | TGTGCCAGCAGCGCGGGAGTGGAAGATACGCAGTATTTT | TRBJ2-3 | NA | 13 | TRBD2 | TRBV6-5
CASSVSSGSSYNEQFF | TGTGCCAGCAGTGTCTCTAGCGGGAGTTCCTACAATGAGCAGTTCTTC | TRBJ2-1 | once | 16 | TRBD2 | TRBV6-1
CASSQRTDYNEQFF | TGTGCCAGCAGCCAGAGGACAGATTACAATGAGCAGTTCTTC | TRBJ2-1 | NA | 14 | NA | TRBV4-2
CASSMARPYEQYF | TGTGCCAGTAGTATGGCCCGACCCTACGAGCAGTACTTC | TRBJ2-7 | NA | 13 | NA | TRBV19
CASTLERATEAFF | TGTGCCAGCACATTAGAGAGAGCCACTGAAGCTTTCTTT | TRBJ1-1 | NA | 13 | NA | TRBV6-1
CASSTAREGTEAFF | TGCGCCAGCAGCACCGCCCGGGAAGGAACTGAAGCTTTCTTT | TRBJ1-1 | NA | 14 | NA | TRBV5-1
CASSTRWKAGLNTEAFF | TGTGCCAGTAGTACGAGATGGAAGGCAGGACTAAACACTGAAGCTTTCTTT | TRBJ1-1 | medium-sized | 17 | NA | TRBV19
CASSTPAGTSGSYNEQFF | TGCGCCAGCAGCACGCCCGCCGGGACTAGCGGGAGCTACAATGAGCAGTTCTTC | TRBJ2-1 | NA | 18 | TRBD2 | TRBV5-1
CASSPYTDTQYF | TGTGCCAGCAGCCCCTACACAGATACGCAGTATTTT | TRBJ2-3 | once | 12 | NA | TRBV9
CASSGGQTDYQPQHF | TGTGCCAGCAGTGGGGGACAGACTGACTATCAGCCCCAGCATTTT | TRBJ1-5 | medium-sized | 15 | TRBD1 | TRBV2
CASSQVGTGTMRYF | NA | TRBJ2-7 | NA | 14 | NA | TRBV5-4
CASRVLSNTEAFF | TGTGCCAGCAGAGTACTATCGAACACTGAAGCTTTCTTT | TRBJ1-1 | NA | 13 | NA | TRBV6-6
CASSQDLSWTNLQTQYF | TGCGCCAGCAGCCAAGATCTTTCTTGGACTAATTTGCAGACCCAGTACTTC | TRBJ2-5 | NA | 17 | NA | TRBV4-1
CASTAVGYNEQFF | TGTGCCAGCACTGCAGTAGGGTACAATGAGCAGTTCTTC | TRBJ2-1 | NA | 13 | NA | TRBV6-5
CASRPLAGGPVYEQYF | TGTGCCAGCAGGCCACTAGCGGGAGGGCCGGTCTACGAGCAGTACTTC | TRBJ2-7 | NA | 16 | TRBD2 | TRBV27
CATHRNYEQYF | TGTGCCACCCACAGGAACTACGAGCAGTACTTC | TRBJ2-7 | few | 11 | NA | TRBV6-5
CASSQAGTGTRVYNEQFF | TGTGCCAGCAGCCAAGCCGGGACAGGTACCCGGGTCTACAATGAGCAGTTCTTC | TRBJ2-1 | NA | 18 | TRBD1 | TRBV14
CASSLEGLNTEAFF | TGTGCCAGCAGCTTGGAAGGGCTAAACACTGAAGCTTTCTTT | TRBJ1-1 | NA | 14 | NA | TRBV5-6
CASSGRDRGVISGNEQFF | TGTGCCAGCTCAGGCCGGGACAGGGGGGTTATTTCGGGCAATGAGCAGTTCTTC | TRBJ2-1 | NA | 18 | TRBD1 | TRBV18
CASSVIGQGSGFF | TGTGCCAGCAGCGTAATCGGACAGGGGAGTGGGTTCTTC | TRBJ2-1 | NA | 13 | TRBD1 | TRBV5-5
CAWSTRTGGVGSNTEAFF | TGTGCCTGGAGTACCCGGACAGGGGGAGTGGGTTCGAACACTGAAGCTTTCTTT | TRBJ1-1 | NA | 18 | TRBD1 | TRBV30
CASSTGTDQETQYF | TGTGCCAGCAGCACCGGGACAGACCAAGAGACCCAGTACTTC | TRBJ2-5 | NA | 14 | TRBD1 | TRBV5-6
CSVEDYIMEHTEAFF | TGCAGCGTTGAAGATTACATAATGGAGCACACTGAAGCTTTCTTT | TRBJ1-1 | NA | 15 | NA | TRBV29-1
CASSDVVGYTGELFF | TGTGCCAGCAGTGATGTCGTAGGTTACACCGGGGAGCTGTTTTTT | TRBJ2-2 | once | 15 | NA | TRBV25-1
CAWRNIELYEQYF | TGTGCCTGGAGGAACATTGAGCTCTACGAGCAGTACTTC | TRBJ2-7 | NA | 13 | NA | TRBV30
CASSLLLPGGGNIQYF | TGTGCCAGCTCACTCCTTCTACCGGGAGGGGGAAACATTCAGTACTTC | TRBJ2-4 | few | 16 | TRBD2 | TRBV18
CASRRTGDNDEQYF | TGTGCCAGCAGAAGAACAGGGGATAACGACGAGCAGTACTTC | TRBJ2-7 | NA | 14 | TRBD1 | TRBV27
CASSPRVDTQYF | TGTGCCAGCAGCCCGAGGGTGGATACGCAGTATTTT | TRBJ2-3 | NA | 12 | NA | TRBV9
CASSRGGTGFSEAFF | TGTGCCAGTAGTCGGGGTGGGACAGGGTTTTCTGAAGCTTTCTTT | TRBJ1-1 | NA | 15 | TRBD1 | TRBV19